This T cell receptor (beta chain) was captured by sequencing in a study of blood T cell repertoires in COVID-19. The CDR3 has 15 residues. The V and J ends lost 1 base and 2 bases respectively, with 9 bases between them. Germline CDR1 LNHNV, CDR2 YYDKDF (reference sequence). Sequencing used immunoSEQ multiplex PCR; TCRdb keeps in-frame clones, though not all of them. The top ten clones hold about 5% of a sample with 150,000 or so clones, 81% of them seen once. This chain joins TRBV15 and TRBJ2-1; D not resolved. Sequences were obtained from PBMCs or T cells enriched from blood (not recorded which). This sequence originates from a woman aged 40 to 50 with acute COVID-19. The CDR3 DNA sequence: TGTGCCACCAGCAGAGCCGCTGAGGCCTACAATGAGCAGTTCTTC. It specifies CATSRAAEAYNEQFF.